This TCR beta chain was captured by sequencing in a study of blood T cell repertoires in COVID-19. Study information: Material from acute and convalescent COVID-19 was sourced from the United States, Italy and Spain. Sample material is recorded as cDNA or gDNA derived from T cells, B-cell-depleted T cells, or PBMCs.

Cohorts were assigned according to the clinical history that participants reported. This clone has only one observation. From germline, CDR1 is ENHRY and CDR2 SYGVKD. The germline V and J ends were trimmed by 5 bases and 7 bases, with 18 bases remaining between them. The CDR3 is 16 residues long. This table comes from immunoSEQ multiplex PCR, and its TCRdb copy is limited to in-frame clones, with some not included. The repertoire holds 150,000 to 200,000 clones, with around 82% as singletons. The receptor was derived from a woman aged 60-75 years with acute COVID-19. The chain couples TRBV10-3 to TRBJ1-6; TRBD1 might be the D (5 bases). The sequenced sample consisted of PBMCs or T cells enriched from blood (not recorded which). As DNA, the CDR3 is TGTGCCATCAGTCTAGGGGTTTCACAGAACAATTCACCCCTCCACTTT. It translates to CAISLGVSQNNSPLHF.